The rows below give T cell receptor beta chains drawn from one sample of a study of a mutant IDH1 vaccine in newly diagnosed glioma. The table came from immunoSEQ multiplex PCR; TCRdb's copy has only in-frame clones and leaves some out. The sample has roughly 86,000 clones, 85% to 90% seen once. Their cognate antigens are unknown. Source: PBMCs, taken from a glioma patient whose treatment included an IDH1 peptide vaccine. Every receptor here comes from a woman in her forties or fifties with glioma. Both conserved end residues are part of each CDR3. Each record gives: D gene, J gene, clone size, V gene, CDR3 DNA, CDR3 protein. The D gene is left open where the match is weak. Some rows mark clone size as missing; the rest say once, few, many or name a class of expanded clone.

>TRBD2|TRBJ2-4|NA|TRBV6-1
TGTGCCAGCAGTGGGGGACTAGCGGGAGCGGGGACCAAAAACATTCAGTACTTC
CASSGGLAGAGTKNIQYF
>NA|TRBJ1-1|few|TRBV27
TGTGCCAGCAGTTTATCGAGGGCAACAGGGGAAGCTTTCTTT
CASSLSRATGEAFF
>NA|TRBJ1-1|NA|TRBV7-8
TGTGCCAGCAGCTTACGATATAGAGCTTTCTTT
CASSLRYRAFF
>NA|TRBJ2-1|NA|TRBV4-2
TGTGCCAGCAGCCAAGGAACAGCGGACAATGAGCAGTTCTTC
CASSQGTADNEQFF
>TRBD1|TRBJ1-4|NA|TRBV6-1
TGTGCCAGCTTGGACAGGGGTAATGAAAAACTGTTTTTT
CASLDRGNEKLFF
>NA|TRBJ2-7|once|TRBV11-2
TGTGCCAGCAGCTTACGGCCAGTAGTACGGGACGAGCAGTACTTC
CASSLRPVVRDEQYF
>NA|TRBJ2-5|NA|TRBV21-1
TGTGCCAGCAGCAAAGTTTCTCCGGAGGACCAAGAGACCCAGTACTTC
CASSKVSPEDQETQYF
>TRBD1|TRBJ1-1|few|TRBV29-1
TGCAGCGTAGGGGACAGAAATGAAGCTTTCTTT
CSVGDRNEAFF
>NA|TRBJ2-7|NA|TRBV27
TGTGCCAGCAGCCTAGGCTACGAGCAGTACTTC
CASSLGYEQYF
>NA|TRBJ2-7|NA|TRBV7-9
TGTGCCAGCAGCTTAGCACTGGGAGGATCCTACGAGCAGTACTTC
CASSLALGGSYEQYF
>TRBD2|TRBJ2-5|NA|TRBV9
TGTGCCAGCAGCGTAGGGACTAGCGGGAGTCCAGTTCGAGAGACCCAGTACTTC
CASSVGTSGSPVRETQYF
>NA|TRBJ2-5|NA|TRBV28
TGTGCCAGCAGTTCCGGGATCGGGGAAGAGACCCAGTACTTC
CASSSGIGEETQYF
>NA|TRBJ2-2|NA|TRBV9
TGTGCCAGCAGCGTAGGCGGTAACGCGAACACCGGGGAGCTGTTTTTT
CASSVGGNANTGELFF
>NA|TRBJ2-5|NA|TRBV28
TGTGCCAGCAGATGGGAAGAGACCCAGTACTTC
CASRWEETQYF
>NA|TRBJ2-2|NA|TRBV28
TGTGCCAGCAGCGATCATTGGGTGGAGGAGCTGTTTTTT
CASSDHWVEELFF
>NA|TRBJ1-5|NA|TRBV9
TGTGCCAGCAGCCCCGAGGGGGGGCGGCAGCCCCAGCATTTT
CASSPEGGRQPQHF
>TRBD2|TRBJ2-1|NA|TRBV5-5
TGTGCCAGCAGCTTGGCTCCTAGCGGGAGTGGCGAGCAGTTCTTC
CASSLAPSGSGEQFF
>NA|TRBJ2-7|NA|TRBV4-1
TGCGCCAGCAGCCAAGATCCGGACACCCAACTTTACGAGCAGTACTTC
CASSQDPDTQLYEQYF
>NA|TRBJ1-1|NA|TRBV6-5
TGTGCCAGCAGTTACCGGAACGGGATGAACACTGAAGCTTTCTTT
CASSYRNGMNTEAFF
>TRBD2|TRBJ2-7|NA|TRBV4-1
TGCGCCAGCAGCCAAGATCCCACTAGCGGCCCGAGAGGGGTGCAGTACTTC
CASSQDPTSGPRGVQYF
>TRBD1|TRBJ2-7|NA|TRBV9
TGTGCCAGCGCTGGACAGGACGGGTACGAGCAGTACTTC
CASAGQDGYEQYF
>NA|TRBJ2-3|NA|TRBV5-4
TGTGCCAGCAGCTACTCAGATACGCAGTATTTT
CASSYSDTQYF
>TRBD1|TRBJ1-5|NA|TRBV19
TGTGCCAGTAGTATCGACAGGGGGGTAAGCAATCAGCCCCAGCATTTT
CASSIDRGVSNQPQHF
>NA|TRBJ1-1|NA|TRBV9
TGTGCCAGCAGCGTAGCGGGGGTGATGAACACTGAAGCTTTCTTT
CASSVAGVMNTEAFF
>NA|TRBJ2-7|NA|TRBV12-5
TGTGCTAGTGGTTACACAGGGTTCGAGCAGTACTTC
CASGYTGFEQYF
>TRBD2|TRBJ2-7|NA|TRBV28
TGTGCCAGCAGCTCACCTGGGACTAGCAACGGCTACGAGCAGTACTTC
CASSSPGTSNGYEQYF
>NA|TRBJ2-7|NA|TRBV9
TGTGCCAGCAGCCTTTCATCATCCGCGGAAGCTATCTACGAGCAGTACTTC
CASSLSSSAEAIYEQYF
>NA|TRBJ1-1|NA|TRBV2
TGTGCCAGCAGTACAGATCCGAACACTGAAGCTTTCTTT
CASSTDPNTEAFF
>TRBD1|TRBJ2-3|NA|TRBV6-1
TGTGCCAGCAGTGAAGAGGAAGGACAGGGGGCGGATACGCAGTATTTT
CASSEEEGQGADTQYF
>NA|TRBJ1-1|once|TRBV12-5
TGTGCTAGTGGACCCGCCGCTGGTGAAGCTTTCTTT
CASGPAAGEAFF
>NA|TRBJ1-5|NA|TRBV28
TGTGCCAGCATGCCCACCTCGGGGTTTAATCAGCCCCAGCATTTT
CASMPTSGFNQPQHF
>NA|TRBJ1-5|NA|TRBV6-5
TGTGCCAGCACGGATAGCAATCAGCCCCAGCATTTT
CASTDSNQPQHF
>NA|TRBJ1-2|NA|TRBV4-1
TGCGCCAGCAGCCACGGGCCCCTGGGGCTCCTGGGCTACACCTTC
CASSHGPLGLLGYTF
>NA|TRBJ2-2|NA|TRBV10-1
TGCGCCAGCAGTGAGTCACGGGGGCCCACCGGGGAGCTGTTTTTT
CASSESRGPTGELFF
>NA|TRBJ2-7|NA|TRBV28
TGTGCCAGCAGTTTATCAACGGGGGCCGCTGGGGATGAGCAGTACTTC
CASSLSTGAAGDEQYF
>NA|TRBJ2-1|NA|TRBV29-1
TGCAGCGTTACAGGGTTGTACATCAATGAGCGGTTCTTC
CSVTGLYINERFF
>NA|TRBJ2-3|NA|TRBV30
TGTGCCCAGGGGTTAGGTACAGATACGCAGTATTTT
CAQGLGTDTQYF
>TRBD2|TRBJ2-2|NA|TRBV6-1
TGTGCCAGCAGAGTAACTAGCGGCACCGGGGAGCTGTTTTTT
CASRVTSGTGELFF
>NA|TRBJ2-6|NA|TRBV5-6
TGTGCCAGCAGCTTAGTGGTGGGGGCGCTTCGGGCCAACGTCCTGACTTTC
CASSLVVGALRANVLTF
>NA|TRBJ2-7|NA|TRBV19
TGTGCCAGTAGTGCTCGACATGCCTTGGGGGAGCAGTACTTC
CASSARHALGEQYF
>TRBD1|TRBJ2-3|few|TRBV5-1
TGCGCCACCCAAGGCTTCAGGGGGCTGGTCACAGATACGCAGTATTTT
CATQGFRGLVTDTQYF
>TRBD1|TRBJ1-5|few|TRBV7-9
TGTGCCAGCAGCTCTGGGACAGTCACCAGCAATCAGCCCCAGCATTTT
CASSSGTVTSNQPQHF
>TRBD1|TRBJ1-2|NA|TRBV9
TGTGCCAGCAGCGAATCGGGGACAGGGGTTTCTGGCTACACCTTC
CASSESGTGVSGYTF
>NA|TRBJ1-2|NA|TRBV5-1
TGCGCCAGCAGCGTCGACAGGCATCGGATCAGTGGCTACACCTTC
CASSVDRHRISGYTF
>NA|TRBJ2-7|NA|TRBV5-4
TGTGCCAGCAGCTTGGCAGGGACGGGCAACGAGCAGTACTTC
CASSLAGTGNEQYF
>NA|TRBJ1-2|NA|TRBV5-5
TGTGCCAGCAGCCAGACCTGGGAGAATGGGGGCTACACCTTC
CASSQTWENGGYTF
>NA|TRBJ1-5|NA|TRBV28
TGTGCCAGCAGGCGAGGCGGGGGCTCGGGCAATCAGCCCCAGCATTTT
CASRRGGGSGNQPQHF
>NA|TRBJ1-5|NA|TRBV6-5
TGTGCCAGCAGTTACACCCGGGACGGATATCAGCCCCAGCATTTT
CASSYTRDGYQPQHF
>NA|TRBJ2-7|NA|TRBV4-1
TGCGCCAGCAGCCAAAGCAGGATCGGCTACGAGCAGTACTTC
CASSQSRIGYEQYF
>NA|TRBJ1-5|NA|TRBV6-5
TGTGCCAGCAGTTACTCGGTGAATCAGCCCCAGCATTTT
CASSYSVNQPQHF
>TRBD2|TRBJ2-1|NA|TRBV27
TGTGCCAGCAGTTTAATGGGGGCGGCGGGAGGGCATCAAGAGCAGTTCTTC
CASSLMGAAGGHQEQFF
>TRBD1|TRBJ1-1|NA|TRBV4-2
TGTGCCAGCAGCCAAGCTCGGACAGGGGGCACTGAAGCTTTCTTT
CASSQARTGGTEAFF
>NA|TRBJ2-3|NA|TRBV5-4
TGTGCCAGCAGTGGCCCAGCGGGAGATACGCAGTATTTT
CASSGPAGDTQYF
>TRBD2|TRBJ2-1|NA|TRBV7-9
TGTGCCAGCCTGGAGGGACTAGCGCACAATGAGCAGTTCTTC
CASLEGLAHNEQFF
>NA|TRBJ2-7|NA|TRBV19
TGTGCCAGTAGACAAGAGGCAAGGGGTAACTACGAGCAGTACTTC
CASRQEARGNYEQYF
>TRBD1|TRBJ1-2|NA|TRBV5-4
TGTGCCAGCAGCTTGGCAGAACAGGGGGCTCGGGGCTATGGCTACACCTTC
CASSLAEQGARGYGYTF
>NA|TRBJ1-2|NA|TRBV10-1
TGCGCCAGCAGGCAGACGGGACGGGTGCCGAGGGTTTATGGCTACACCTTC
CASRQTGRVPRVYGYTF
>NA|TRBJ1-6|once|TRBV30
TGTGCCTGGAGTAGCGTTCATTCACCCCTCCACTTT
CAWSSVHSPLHF
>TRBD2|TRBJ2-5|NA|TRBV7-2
TGTGCCAGCAGCCGGACTAGCGGGAGGGAAGAGACCCAGTACTTC
CASSRTSGREETQYF